This T cell receptor (beta chain) originates from a study of identical twins. Deletions cut 3 bases from V and 0 bases from J, with 4 bases between. The CDR3 contains 13 residues. Germline CDR1 SGDLS, CDR2 YYNGEE. Notes on this clonotype: Its antigen is undetermined.

Study-wide findings and caveats: The degree of excess twin sharing was weaker in beta out-of-frame sequences.

TCRdb itself ran the 5' RACE reads through MiXCR, one entry per CDR3 protein. The data hold some 190,000 distinct CDR3 sequences, with less than 20% observed a single time. This sample also belongs to another study, concerning T cells expressing NK-cell markers. That source notes: Repertoires of TCR beta were obtained from T cells sorted as CD3+CD56+NKG2C+, CD3+CD56+NKG2C- and CD3+CD56-NKG2C+.

The chain couples TRBV9 to TRBJ1-3, with no clear D. Sequenced sample: CD8+ T cells sorted from blood. The sequence was collected from a woman aged 18 to 35 in good health. This chain's CDR3 is CASSGSSGNTIYF. For the CDR3, the DNA is TGTGCCAGCAGCGGATCCTCTGGAAACACCATATATTTT.